This T cell receptor beta chain was obtained from a study of a mutant IDH1 vaccine in newly diagnosed glioma. Using immunoSEQ multiplex PCR, the repertoire was profiled, and TCRdb retains in-frame clones only, with some absent. The sample yields some 120,000 clones, about four fifths seen once. Noted time point: week 11, during vaccination. A single vaccine dose contained 300 ug of mutant IDH1 20-mer peptide, and topical imiquimod was used with it. On this clone itself: The antigen is unknown.

The junction had 13 bases not matched to a gene; V was cut back by 0 bases and J by 11 bases. The CDR3 extends over 16 amino acids. CDR1 is SGHTS, CDR2 YDEGEE, per germline. The source was PBMCs, collected from a glioma patient whose treatment included an IDH1 peptide vaccine. This sequence joins TRBV5-8 and TRBJ1-5, with 8 bases aligning to TRBD1. This receptor was identified in a man aged 35-49 years with glioma. Here the CDR3 reads CASSLVPGGPPWAQHF. The CDR3 region has the DNA TGTGCCAGCAGCTTGGTGCCAGGGGGCCCCCCATGGGCCCAGCATTTT. The full variable domain, completed using reference TRBV5-8 and TRBJ1-5, is EAGVTQSPTHLIKTRGQQATLRCSPISGHTSVYWYQQALGLGLQFLLWYDEGEERNRGNFPPRFSGRQFPNYSSELNVNALELEDSALYLCASSLVPGGPPWAQHFGDGTRLSIL.